The rows below give T cell receptor beta chains drawn from one sample of a study of technical replicates of blood from a few donors. Sequencing used immunoSEQ multiplex PCR; TCRdb keeps in-frame clones, though not all of them. The data hold 81,000 or so clones, with approximately 97% observed a single time. The sequenced sample consisted of T cells isolated from PBMCs. The receptor source for this set is a human donor in good health. Each CDR3 is given with its conserved first and last residue. The D gene is left open where the match is weak. Expanded clones are given a class, and other clones once, few, many or no size at all.

v_call	j_call	clone_size	d_call	cdr3_aa	cdr3_nt
TRBV14	TRBJ2-7	-	-	CASSPVGGGEEQYF	TGTGCCAGCAGCCCCGTAGGAGGTGGGGAAGAGCAGTACTTC
TRBV30	TRBJ2-7	-	-	CAWSSRFSFSYEQYF	TGTGCCTGGAGTAGCCGCTTTTCCTTTTCCTACGAGCAGTACTTC
TRBV4-1	TRBJ2-7	-	TRBD1	CASSQGTGSSYEQYF	TGCGCCAGCAGCCAAGGGACAGGGAGTTCCTACGAGCAGTACTTC
TRBV4-1	TRBJ2-4	-	-	CASSQASVYKNIQYF	TGCGCCAGCAGCCAAGCGTCCGTATACAAAAACATTCAGTACTTC
TRBV4-1	TRBJ2-7	-	-	CASSHKPGAYEQYF	TGCGCCAGCAGCCATAAGCCAGGGGCCTACGAGCAGTACTTC
TRBV29-1	TRBJ1-4	-	TRBD1	CSVKRGTGGEKLFF	TGCAGCGTGAAGCGCGGGACAGGGGGCGAAAAACTGTTTTTT
TRBV7-9	TRBJ2-7	-	TRBD1	CASSSGTGLLYEQYF	TGTGCCAGCAGCTCCGGGACAGGGCTTCTGTACGAGCAGTACTTC
TRBV19	TRBJ2-2	-	-	CASQRGSLQPFSGELFF	TGTGCCAGTCAACGGGGGAGCCTACAACCTTTTTCCGGGGAGCTGTTTTTT
TRBV14	TRBJ2-7	once	-	CASSPSSYEQYF	TGTGCCAGCAGTCCCAGCTCCTACGAGCAGTACTTC
TRBV9	TRBJ2-2	-	-	CASSSIGDFGTGELFF	TGTGCCAGCAGCTCTATAGGGGATTTTGGGACCGGGGAGCTGTTTTTT
TRBV5-1	TRBJ1-2	-	TRBD1	CASSLSGGDKYGYTF	TGCGCCAGCAGCTTGTCAGGGGGCGATAAGTATGGCTACACCTTC
TRBV5-1	TRBJ2-6	-	TRBD1	CASSPPGQGTGANVLTF	TGCGCCAGCAGCCCCCCGGGACAGGGGACTGGGGCCAACGTCCTGACTTTC
TRBV19	TRBJ2-3	-	-	CASREITGAAGRTQYF	TGTGCCAGTAGAGAAATCACAGGGGCCGCGGGGAGAACGCAGTATTTT
TRBV5-1	TRBJ2-7	-	-	CASSPWAPESSYEQYF	TGCGCCAGCAGCCCGTGGGCTCCCGAAAGCTCCTACGAGCAGTACTTC
TRBV28	TRBJ1-4	-	-	CASSFGQINEKLFF	TGTGCCAGCAGTTTTGGACAGATCAATGAAAAACTGTTTTTT
TRBV28	TRBJ2-3	-	-	CASSLPAGRDTQYF	TGTGCCAGCAGTTTACCGGCAGGGAGGGATACGCAGTATTTT
TRBV7-9	TRBJ2-1	-	TRBD2	CASSPVIAGIMNEQFF	TGTGCCAGCAGCCCCGTTATAGCGGGGATTATGAATGAGCAGTTCTTC
TRBV5-5	TRBJ2-1	-	-	CASRVNPTSSYNEQFF	TGTGCCAGCAGAGTCAATCCGACTAGCTCCTACAATGAGCAGTTCTTC
TRBV7-2	TRBJ1-5	-	-	CASSLSLNQPQHF	TGTGCCAGCAGCTTGAGTTTGAATCAGCCCCAGCATTTT
TRBV27	TRBJ2-3	-	TRBD2	CASSLSVGSAGSLDTQYF	TGTGCCAGCAGTTTATCCGTCGGTTCAGCGGGATCTTTGGATACGCAGTATTTT
TRBV5-1	TRBJ2-5	-	TRBD2	CASSPLAGGGETQYF	TGCGCCAGCAGCCCGCTAGCGGGAGGTGGGGAGACCCAGTACTTC
TRBV23-1	TRBJ2-7	-	TRBD2	CASSETSGGLHEQYF	TGCGCCAGCAGCGAGACTAGCGGCGGTTTACACGAGCAGTACTTC
TRBV29-1	TRBJ2-1	-	-	CSGSVNNEQFF	TGCAGTGGTAGCGTCAACAATGAGCAGTTCTTC
TRBV7-9	TRBJ2-7	-	TRBD1	CASSLPGTGDEQYF	TGTGCCAGCAGCTTACCCGGGACAGGGGACGAGCAGTACTTC
TRBV13	TRBJ2-2	once	-	CASSHGRNTGELFF	TGTGCCAGCAGCCACGGGAGAAATACCGGGGAGCTGTTTTTT
TRBV2	TRBJ1-1	-	-	CASREIQSVDTEAFF	TGTGCCAGCAGAGAAATACAGTCAGTGGACACTGAAGCTTTCTTT
TRBV2	TRBJ2-5	-	TRBD2	CASSEVVAGGTQYF	TGTGCCAGCAGTGAAGTTGTGGCGGGAGGGACCCAGTACTTC
TRBV9	TRBJ2-3	once	TRBD1	CASSVVGGQGMASTDTQYF	TGTGCCAGCAGCGTAGTGGGGGGACAGGGGATGGCTAGCACAGATACGCAGTATTTT
TRBV5-6	TRBJ2-7	-	-	CASSGGTVSYEQYF	TGTGCCAGCAGCGGCGGGACAGTCTCCTACGAGCAGTACTTC
TRBV27	TRBJ2-7	-	-	CASSFRDKAPYEQYF	TGTGCCAGCAGTTTCCGGGACAAGGCTCCCTACGAGCAGTACTTC
TRBV6-1	TRBJ2-7	-	-	CASSEGLDSYEQYF	TGTGCCAGCAGTGAAGGCCTGGACAGCTACGAGCAGTACTTC
TRBV30	TRBJ2-1	-	TRBD2	CAWIKRGALDNEQFF	TGTGCCTGGATTAAGCGGGGGGCATTAGACAATGAGCAGTTCTTC
TRBV18	TRBJ2-2	-	-	CASSRISAARQDTGELFF	TGTGCCAGCTCACGAATATCCGCTGCTCGACAGGACACCGGGGAGCTGTTTTTT
TRBV7-9	TRBJ2-3	-	-	CASSPPYGSGTDTQYF	TGTGCCAGCAGCCCCCCCTACGGGAGTGGCACAGATACGCAGTATTTT
TRBV15	TRBJ1-2	-	TRBD1	CATSRGQGADGYTF	TGTGCCACCAGCAGGGGACAGGGGGCGGATGGCTACACCTTC
TRBV28	TRBJ2-7	-	TRBD2	CASSLGLAGVFGEQYF	TGTGCCAGCAGTCTAGGACTAGCGGGAGTGTTTGGCGAGCAGTACTTC
TRBV7-6	TRBJ2-1	-	-	CASSLHSPFRAKSSYNEQFF	TGTGCCAGCAGCTTGCACAGCCCCTTTCGAGCCAAGAGCTCCTACAATGAGCAGTTCTTC